This TCR beta chain was captured by sequencing in a study of blood T cell repertoires in COVID-19. Study at large: Researchers got acute and convalescent COVID-19 samples from the United States, Italy and Spain. PBMCs, B-cell-depleted T cells, or T cells were the source of the cDNA or gDNA that made up the material.

The table came from immunoSEQ multiplex PCR; TCRdb's copy has only in-frame clones and leaves some out. The repertoire consists of roughly 180,000 clones, with 75% to 90% occurring once and the leading ten covering 6.2%. The germline V gene encodes CDR1 SGDLS and CDR2 YYNGEE. There are 16 residues in the CDR3. The germline V and J ends were trimmed by 0 bases and 6 bases, with 18 bases remaining between them. V is TRBV9 and J is TRBJ1-2; unclear D gene. The TCR comes from a man between 35 and 55 years old who had recovered from COVID-19. The sample consisted of PBMCs or T cells enriched from blood (not recorded which). This CDR3 is CASSVDSGASSHGYTF. In nucleotides, the CDR3 is TGTGCCAGCAGCGTAGACTCGGGAGCGTCTTCTCATGGCTACACCTTC.